A selection of T cell receptor beta chains follows, all from one sample in a study of identical twins. TCRdb itself ran the 5' RACE reads through MiXCR, one entry per CDR3 protein. The sample lists a few hundred thousand distinct CDR3 sequences; approximately 24% were seen once. These same data were also listed under a study on T cells expressing NK-cell markers.

The specimen was CD4+ T cells sorted from blood. These TCRs come from a woman between 18 and 29 years old in good health. CDR3s include the opening cysteine and the closing phenylalanine or tryptophan. D genes are given only for firm matches. Rows give clone size only sometimes, using once, few, many, or a class for an expanded clone.

TRBV29-1	.	once	TRBJ2-3	TGCAGCGTTGAAGTTACGTCGGGACTGGCGTATTTT	CSVEVTSGLAYF
TRBV4-3	TRBD1	.	TRBJ1-2	TGCGCCAGCAGTCTACAATGGGACAGCAGTTTCTATGGCTACACCTTC	CASSLQWDSSFYGYTF
TRBV5-1	.	.	TRBJ2-1	TGCGCCAGCAGCCTAAAGGACAATGAGCAGTTCTTC	CASSLKDNEQFF
TRBV7-2	.	.	TRBJ1-2	TGTGCCAGCAAGGAACAGAGGGGCTACACCTTC	CASKEQRGYTF
TRBV5-1	.	.	TRBJ2-2	TGCGCCAGCCGGGCTACCCCCGGGGAGCTGTTTTTT	CASRATPGELFF
TRBV9	TRBD2	once	TRBJ2-1	TGTGCCAGCAGCAACCCAATGACTAGCGGAAACAATGAGCAGTTCTTC	CASSNPMTSGNNEQFF
TRBV20-1	TRBD2	.	TRBJ2-7	TGCAGTGCTAGGACTAGCGTCAAGCGCGAGCAGTACTTC	CSARTSVKREQYF
TRBV20-1	TRBD2	many	TRBJ2-7	TGCAGTGCTCAGACTAGCGGGGGGGCCCGGTACGAGCAGTACTTC	CSAQTSGGARYEQYF
TRBV15	TRBD2	.	TRBJ2-1	TGTGCCACCAGCAGAGTGAGAACTAGCGGCTACAATGAGCAGTTCTTC	CATSRVRTSGYNEQFF
TRBV25-1	.	.	TRBJ1-1	TGTGCCAGCAGTACGACGGGGGCGAGAACTGAAGCTTTCTTT	CASSTTGARTEAFF
TRBV5-1	.	.	TRBJ2-7	TGCGCCAGCAGCTTGGGTGGGGGGGCGAATTACGAGCAGTACTTC	CASSLGGGANYEQYF
TRBV20-1	.	few	TRBJ2-1	TGCAGTGCTAGAGGCCCCGAAAAGCGTTTCTACAATGAGCAGTTCTTC	CSARGPEKRFYNEQFF
TRBV25-1	.	few	TRBJ2-1	TGTGCCACCCTGCATATGTATGAGCAGTTCTTC	CATLHMYEQFF